This record covers a single TCR beta chain. Its binding antigen is unknown. No much larger clonotype is one base removed from it; base qualities were not supplied. This same CDR3 is encoded by further DNA sequences in the sample. This record comes from a study of shared clonotypes between healthy human individuals (dated by TCRdb to the early 2020s). In terms of the full investigation: Three men and two women, aged 18 to 49 years, made up the cohort. For each donor, three plates each were used for CD4 naive and CD4 memory, two plates were used for CD8 naive, and one plate was used for CD8 memory. Blood TCR repertoires of about five healthy adults were deeply sequenced to estimate repertoire size and the extent of clonotype sharing between individuals. Different laboratories and diverse techniques were used to prepare libraries and sequence TCR repertoires, to increase sequencing depth and limit assay-specific biases. Per donor, leukapheresis produced somewhere between about 0.8 and 9 billion PBMCs. What the authors observed across the whole study: Because the study included a small number of donors, the genetic and exposure-history diversity represented was limited. Rarefaction of sorted-subset datasets indicated incomplete sequencing despite the large sequencing depth. Naive subsets generally had larger estimated clonotype richness than memory subsets did. Based on pairwise subsampling, the degree of clonotype sharing among donors was expected to be affected by sequencing depth. Sampling was limited to blood, and TCR repertoires in tissue likely differ from TCR repertoires in blood. Higher generation probabilities were observed for clonotypes shared by all four sorted-subset donors than for non-shared clonotypes. Across a few donors, approximately 4.9% of naive CD4, roughly 3.5% of naive CD8, about 2.3% of memory CD4, and 0.4% to 0.45% of memory CD8 clonotypes were shared.

Using the deep immunoSEQ assay, TCR CDR3 regions were amplified from genomic DNA by multiplex PCR. Extracted genomic DNA from each cell subset was spread evenly across all wells of several immunoSEQ 96-well plates, with each plate serving as a replicate. For sorted subsets, each replicate PCR was loaded with approximately 190 ng genomic DNA, equivalent to 25,000 to 35,000 T cell genomes. The purified libraries were quantified using a Qubit 3.0 fluorometer, sized with a Bioanalyzer 2100, and then quantified again using the KAPA Library Quantification kit. Each immunoSEQ 96-well plate was sequenced on its own single-read 150-cycle Illumina NextSeq 550 flow cell. As for the original processing: The immunoSEQ output contained only junctional sequences without quality scores, so filtering could not match that applied to full-length reads. To assign V/J genes and CDR3, sequences were annotated using PyIR, a Python wrapper for IgBLAST v1.9, with IMGT germline references. Any read was removed if the V/J assignment was weak (E-value above 1e-6), the CDR3 was missing, or the read contained stop codons, out-of-frame junctions, or ambiguous translated residues. V3J clonotypes were defined by identical inferred V gene, J gene, and CDR3 amino acid sequence. The percentage overlap between two repertoires was calculated by dividing the number of shared unique clonotypes by the size of the smaller repertoire. Richness of each repertoire was evaluated using RTK rarefaction, the Chao1 estimator, and Recon v2.1 estimates of unobserved clonotypes. For all TCRbeta clonotypes obtained by the gDNA method from four donors, generation probabilities were computed with OLGA. This immuneACCESS table, as held by TCRdb, lists in-frame sequences with V and J called but not all clones. Of the missing ones, under half trace to an unresolved V gene in checked studies; the others have no known cause. V, J and clone size were drawn from that table, and D and trimming were deduced from the DNA. The sample includes roughly 1,000,000 clones, with approximately 80% observed a single time. The top ten clones comprise more than 0.55% of the sample.

The donors were healthy, HIV-negative adults with no recently reported acute infections or vaccinations. Only Caucasian adults living in Nashville, Tennessee, USA were represented among the donors. CD4+ T cells were enriched by magnetic negative selection; naive cells were then positively selected on CD45RA, and the negative fraction formed the memory subset. After blood collection by leukapheresis, PBMCs were isolated using Ficoll-Histopaque density gradient centrifugation and then cryopreserved in the vapor phase of liquid nitrogen. Analytical flow cytometry was used to check the purity and quantity of every magnetically sorted T cell population. Each sorted fraction had its genomic DNA isolated and then quantified by UV absorbance on a Nanodrop 2000c. The junction carries 13 bases between V and J, which are trimmed by 3 bases and 7 bases respectively. The CDR3 runs 13 amino acids, cysteine and phenylalanine included. Just CDR3 DNA is preserved here, 39 bases in frame from base 1. Looking up the germline V gene yields CDR1 KGHSH and CDR2 LQKENI.

The source material was memory CD4+ T cells from PBMCs. Taken with the paper, the label for cell subset or site translates to: CD45RA-negative fraction. The chain employs TRBV18 and TRBJ2-7; D gene: possibly TRBD2, on 6 matching bases. The sequence derives from a man aged 18 to 29 in good health. Some clones in this sample may be carry-over from other donors' samples. The CDR3 reads as follows: CASSPPSSDEQYF. The DNA reads as follows: TGTGCCAGCTCACCTCCCTCTAGCGATGAGCAGTACTTC.